This TCR beta chain was captured by sequencing in a study of T cell changes during pregnancy in multiple sclerosis. V was shortened by 0 bases and J by 3 bases, with 11 bases between the two germline ends. Germline V gene lookup returns CDR1 MNHNY and CDR2 SVGAGI (reference sequence). There are 15 residues in the CDR3. The assay was immunoSEQ multiplex PCR, and TCRdb's table has in-frame clones only and misses some. The sample includes approximately 100,000 clones, roughly 92% of them seen just once. This clonotype was obtained from a female donor with multiple sclerosis, enrolled in a pregnancy study. V is TRBV6-6 and J is TRBJ1-2; weak D call: TRBD1 (5 bases). The sample was peripheral blood, taken after pregnancy. As DNA, the CDR3 is TGTGCCAGCAGTTACTCGAGCGGGGACTACTATGGCTACACCTTC. Protein product: CASSYSSGDYYGYTF.